The 30 T cell receptor beta chains below all came from one sample that was sequenced in a study of blood T cells in healthy people across ages. A second PCR of 7 to 11 cycles used a sample-barcoded 5' primer and a J-beta primer mix. TCRdb fed the 5' RACE reads into MiXCR, producing one record per CDR3 protein. The profile shows approximately 800,000 distinct CDR3 sequences, around 36% of them singletons. Sequenced sample: blood. These receptors all come from a man aged 18 to 29 in good health.

This clonotype has a single count. A read error may produce the germline difference seen at one junction end. The chain carries TRBV6-6 and TRBJ2-3; D gene unclear. Germline CDR1 reads MNHNY; CDR2 reads SVGAGI (reference sequence). The CDR3 has 13 residues. In DNA, the CDR3 is TGTGCCAACAGTTACACGGCCGCAGATACGCAGTATTTT. Translating it yields CANSYTAADTQYF.

V gene TRBV13 combines with J gene TRBJ2-5, with D perhaps TRBD2 (6 bases). CDR1 is PRHDT, CDR2 FYEKMQ, per germline (reference sequence). Between the trimmed V and J ends, which lost 2 bases and 1 base, there was a span of 14 bases. There are 16 residues in the CDR3. The CDR3 DNA follows: TGTGCCAGCAGCTTAAGGGGAGGCGGGTGCCAAGAGACCCAGTACTTC. Its protein product is CASSLRGGGCQETQYF. Drawing the rest from reference TRBV13 and TRBJ2-5, the complete variable domain is AAGVIQSPRHLIKEKRETATLKCYPIPRHDTVYWYQQGPGQDPQFLISFYEKMQSDKGSIPDRFSAQQFSDYHSELNMSSLELGDSALYFCASSLRGGGCQETQYFGPGTRLLVL.

The chain is built from TRBV7-3 and TRBJ1-1; the D gene is possibly TRBD1 (6 bases). V lost 2 bases and J lost 1, with 11 bases in between. This CDR3 region has 15 residues. Germline CDR1 reads SGHTA; CDR2 reads FQGTGA. This CDR3 is CASSLFQGTNTEAFF. The CDR3 region has the DNA TGTGCCAGCAGCTTATTTCAGGGGACGAACACTGAAGCTTTCTTT.

The chain links TRBV20-1 to TRBJ2-1; D is undetermined. The closer fit of TRBJ2-7 to the DNA end suggests the J call may be wrong. The V gene's germline CDR1 is DFQATT and CDR2 SNEGSKA (reference sequence). CDR3 size: 15 residues. The CDR3 is CSASGSQSSYNEQYF. Here the CDR3 DNA reads TGCAGTGCTAGCGGCAGCCAGAGCTCCTACAATGAGCAGTACTTC.

In regard to this clonotype: This may be a read error, as it is one base from a much larger clone. This chain connects TRBV10-3 to TRBJ2-7; 8 bases fit TRBD1. Per the germline V gene, CDR1 is ENHRY and CDR2 is SYGVKD. This CDR3 has 16 amino acids. The V and J ends lost 9 bases and 7 bases, in that order; junction bases with no gene match: 20. The CDR3 nucleotides are TGTGCCATTGGTTCGATCGGACAGGGTGCCTACAATGAGCAGTACTTC. Translating it yields CAIGSIGQGAYNEQYF.

The sample holds a few counts of this clonotype. A clone one base away is much larger, so this may be a read error. The chain joins TRBV12-3 or TRBV12-4 to TRBJ1-2; D unresolved. The CDR3 runs 13 residues. V lost 5 bases to trimming and J lost 2 bases, with 9 bases between them. CDR3 amino acids: CASSAPENYGYTF. The CDR3 DNA follows: TGTGCCAGCAGTGCGCCTGAGAACTATGGCTACACCTTC.

The V gene is TRBV4-1, the J gene TRBJ1-2; possibly TRBD1 for D (5 bases). CDR1 and CDR2 (germline): MGHRA, YSYEKL. V was clipped by 2 bases and J by 8 bases, with 18 bases between them. This CDR3 has 15 residues. The CDR3 protein is CASSQIPRDPRGYTF. The CDR3 region has the DNA TGCGCCAGCAGCCAAATCCCACGGGACCCGCGGGGCTACACCTTC.

This chain uses TRBV7-9 with TRBJ2-3, with TRBD1 matching over 10 bases. The CDR3 sequence is 18 residues long. V lost 5 bases to trimming and J lost 2 bases; unmatched junction nucleotides: 13. Germline CDR1 and CDR2: SEHNR and FQNEAQ (reference sequence). CDR3 amino acids: CASSLTFRDRGVTDTQYF. CDR3 DNA sequence: TGTGCCAGCAGCCTAACCTTCCGGGACAGGGGTGTCACAGATACGCAGTATTTT. Full variable domain (rest looked up from reference TRBV7-9 and TRBJ2-3): DTGVSQNPRHKITKRGQNVTFRCDPISEHNRLYWYRQTLGQGPEFLTYFQNEAQLEKSRLLSDRFSAERPKGSFSTLEIQRTEQGDSAMYLCASSLTFRDRGVTDTQYFGPGTRLTVL.

The V gene is TRBV13, the J gene TRBJ2-1; 14 bases align to TRBD2. V shed 5 bases, J shed 9 bases, and the junction held 3 bases outside the gene matches. This CDR3 region has 14 residues. Germline V CDR1 and CDR2: PRHDT, FYEKMQ (reference sequence). The CDR3, as DNA: TGTGCCAGCAGCCGGACTAGCGGGAGGAGTGAGCAGTTCTTC. This translates into CASSRTSGRSEQFF.

The sample holds a few counts of this clonotype. This rearrangement joins TRBV4-2 to TRBJ1-6; D ambiguous. Germline loops: CDR1 LGHNA, CDR2 YNFKEQ. CDR3 length: 15 amino acids. The V end was cut by 6 bases, the J end by 8 bases, with 17 bases between. In DNA, the CDR3 is TGTGCCAGCAGTCTCCGACACGGGGTTGATTCACCCCTCCACTTT. Translation: CASSLRHGVDSPLHF.

This clonotype appeared once. The rearrangement joins TRBV28 to TRBJ2-3; D unresolved. From germline, CDR1 is MDHEN and CDR2 SYDVKM. The CDR3 has 13 amino acids. The V gene lost 5 bases and the J gene lost 6 bases, with 12 bases spanning the gap. CDR3 sequence: CASSPPPWDTQYF. CDR3 sequence (DNA): TGTGCCAGCAGTCCTCCGCCTTGGGATACGCAGTATTTT.

A word on this clonotype: Being one base from a much bigger clone, this may be a read error. The chain links TRBV29-1 to TRBJ2-5; D gene unclear. CDR1 is SQVTM, CDR2 ANQGSEA, per germline. The CDR3 runs to 11 residues. V lost 7 bases, J lost 7 bases, and 13 bases lay in between. CDR3 region: CSGDSSGTQYF. The CDR3 nucleotides are TGCAGCGGTGATTCCTCGGGGACCCAGTACTTC.

This clonotype was counted many times. The chain has TRBV25-1 and TRBJ2-5; D tentatively fits TRBD1 or TRBD2 (5 bases each). The length of the CDR3 is 15 residues. Germline CDR1 MGHDK, CDR2 SYGVNS. Trimming took 0 bases from V and 4 from J, leaving 12 bases between them. CDR3 loop: CASSEYGGMGETQYF. The DNA of the CDR3 is TGTGCCAGCAGTGAATATGGGGGAATGGGAGAGACCCAGTACTTC. Combining the CDR3 with reference TRBV25-1 and TRBJ2-5 gives the whole variable domain EADIYQTPRYLVIGTGKKITLECSQTMGHDKMYWYQQDPGMELHLIHYSYGVNSTEKGDLSSESTVSRIRTEHFPLTLESARPSHTSQYLCASSEYGGMGETQYFGPGTRLLVL.

Comment on this clonotype: At one end the junction does not follow the germline gene, possibly because of a read error. The V call is TRBV20-1, the J call TRBJ1-6; TRBD1 aligns across 7 bases. The CDR3 spans 17 residues. CDR1 and CDR2 (germline): DFQATT, SNEGSKA (reference sequence). CDR3 nucleotides: TGCAGTGCTGGGGGACAGAGGTGGGGCTCCTATAATTCACCCCCCCACTTT. Amino acid sequence: CSAGGQRWGSYNSPPHF.

J is TRBJ2-1 and V is TRBV28; 10 bases align to TRBD1. The V gene's germline CDR1 is MDHEN and CDR2 SYDVKM. The CDR3 covers 16 residues. After removal of 4 bases from V and 6 bases from J, the junction contained 9 bases not matched to a gene. CDR3 residues: CASSSRTGGTGNEQFF. The CDR3 coding sequence is TGTGCCAGCAGTTCACGGACAGGGGGAACGGGCAATGAGCAGTTCTTC.

This clonotype was found a few times. V is TRBV20-1 and J is TRBJ2-3, with a weak D call TRBD2 (5 bases). V dropped 2 bases and J dropped 2 bases, with 11 bases sitting between them. The CDR3 length is 14 residues. Germline CDR1 is DFQATT and CDR2 is SNEGSKA (reference sequence). The DNA of the CDR3 is TGCAGTGCTAGACCTAGCAGACCCACAGATACGCAGTATTTT. As protein: CSARPSRPTDTQYF.

This rearrangement joins TRBV20-1 to TRBJ1-2; 10 nucleotides match TRBD1. The CDR3 loop spans 14 amino acids. V lost 6 bases, J lost 6 bases, and 10 bases stayed unmatched. Germline V CDR1 and CDR2: DFQATT, SNEGSKA (reference sequence). CDR3 sequence: CSATTGGADNGYTF. CDR3 sequence (DNA): TGCAGTGCCACGACAGGGGGCGCGGATAATGGCTACACCTTC.

This sequence joins TRBV12-3 or TRBV12-4 and TRBJ1-2; weak D call: TRBD1 (6 bases). Trimming took off 3 bases at V and 6 bases at J, with 17 bases between the two ends. The CDR3 sequence is 15 residues long. This CDR3 reads CASSFSVSGADGYTF. As DNA, the CDR3 is TGTGCCAGCAGTTTCTCGGTCTCGGGGGCGGATGGCTACACCTTC.

In its sample, this clonotype was seen once. The genes are TRBV4-3 and TRBJ2-3; TRBD1 aligns across 10 bases. CDR3 length: 18 residues. Losses at the gene ends were 1 base for V and 4 bases for J; bases not matched to a gene: 11. Germline V gives CDR1 LGHNA, CDR2 YSLEER. CDR3 sequence: CASSQGDAGQGVSDTQYF. DNA of the CDR3: TGCGCCAGCAGCCAAGGAGACGCTGGACAGGGGGTTTCAGATACGCAGTATTTT.

In its sample, this clonotype was seen once. The rearrangement links TRBV27 to TRBJ2-3, with a possible D match to TRBD2 (6 bases). Germline CDR1 is MNHEY and CDR2 is SMNVEV (reference sequence). The CDR3 is 16 amino acids. Trimming shortened V by 1 base and J by 3 bases, and 14 bases separated the two germline ends. The CDR3, as DNA: TGTGCCAGCAGTTTATACTGGGGGGAGGCGACAGATACGCAGTATTTT. Protein: CASSLYWGEATDTQYF.

J is TRBJ2-1 and V is TRBV25-1, with D possibly being TRBD2 (5 bases). The V end lost 1 base, the J end lost 7 bases, and 11 bases lay between the germline ends. CDR3 size: 14 residues. Looked up from germline, CDR1 is MGHDK and CDR2 is SYGVNS. The CDR3 nucleotides read TGTGCCAGCAGTGAATGGGGAGTCGGGAATGAGCAGTTCTTC. Protein product: CASSEWGVGNEQFF.

In the case of this clonotype: It may be a read error: a sequence one base away is much more abundant. The CDR3 sequence is CASSIHRGLAGGRYEQYF. CDR3 nucleotide sequence: TGCGCCAGCAGCATACACCGAGGACTAGCGGGGGGGAGATACGAGCAGTACTTC. The genes are TRBV5-1 and TRBJ2-7; 15 bases map to TRBD2. Trimming at V came to 4 bases and at J to 4 bases, leaving 12 bases not matched to a gene. From germline, CDR1 is SGHRS and CDR2 YFSETQ. The CDR3 loop spans 18 amino acids.

The J gene is TRBJ2-5, the V gene TRBV4-3; either TRBD1 or TRBD2 may supply D (6 bases each). This CDR3 is built from 13 residues. V lost 5 bases and J 10 bases, leaving 17 bases between the germline ends. From germline, CDR1 is LGHNA and CDR2 YSLEER. Written as DNA, the CDR3 is TGCGCCAGCAGCGGGAAAGTGGAGGGGGTCCAGTACTTC. This encodes CASSGKVEGVQYF.

This clonotype was recorded many times. This chain links TRBV6-1 with TRBJ2-3; the D gene is possibly TRBD2 (5 bases). The V end lost 6 bases, the J end lost 3 bases, and 13 bases lay between the germline ends. The CDR3 runs 14 residues. The germline CDR1 and CDR2 sequences are MNHNS and SASEGT. The CDR3 spells CASRLRTGTDTQYF. In DNA, the CDR3 is TGTGCCAGCAGGCTAAGGACTGGGACAGATACGCAGTATTTT.

This clonotype was seen only a few times. V and J are TRBV14 and TRBJ1-2; D not certain. This CDR3 spans 12 amino acids. The ends were cut back, 1 base at V and 7 bases at J, with 7 bases in the middle. Germline V CDR1 and CDR2: SGHDN, FVKESK. The CDR3 loop is CASSQVYGGYTF. The CDR3 DNA reads as TGTGCCAGCAGCCAAGTGTATGGTGGCTACACCTTC. Looking up the rest from reference TRBV14 and TRBJ1-2 gives the full variable domain: EAGVTQFPSHSVIEKGQTVTLRCDPISGHDNLYWYRRVMGKEIKFLLHFVKESKQDESGMPNNRFLAERTGGTYSTLKVQPAELEDSGVYFCASSQVYGGYTFGSGTRLTVV.

The chain has TRBV21-1 and TRBJ2-3; TRBD1 is taken as the D call from the table, unchecked against the DNA. TRBV21-1 is marked as a pseudogene. This CDR3 is built from 15 residues. CDR3 bases: TGTGCCAGCAGCATAGGACAGAGGCGCCCGAGTACGCAGTATTTT. Translation: CASSIGQRRPSTQYF.

V gene TRBV12-3 or TRBV12-4 combines with J gene TRBJ2-3, with 7 bases identical to TRBD2. V trimming: 7 bases; J trimming: 1 base; junction bases outside the gene matches: 8. This CDR3 has 15 amino acids. CDR3 amino acids: CASTAGDRRTDTQYF. CDR3 coding DNA: TGTGCCAGCACCGCGGGGGACCGCCGCACAGATACGCAGTATTTT.

Turning to this clonotype: A read error is possible here, since a much larger clone lies one base away. The chain has TRBV7-2 and TRBJ2-1; TRBD2 might be the D (6 bases). Trimming removed 5 bases at V and 4 bases at J, with 15 bases between. This CDR3 spans 15 amino acids. Germline values: CDR1 SGHTA, CDR2 FQGNSA. The CDR3 loop is CASSRIGGDYNEQFF. The CDR3 region has the DNA TGTGCCAGCAGCCGCATAGGCGGGGATTACAATGAGCAGTTCTTC. Combining the CDR3 with reference TRBV7-2 and TRBJ2-1 gives the whole variable domain GAGVSQSPSNKVTEKGKDVELRCDPISGHTALYWYRQSLGQGLEFLIYFQGNSAPDKSGLPSDRFSAERTGGSVSTLTIQRTQQEDSAVYLCASSRIGGDYNEQFFGPGTRLTVL.

This chain links TRBV18 with TRBJ2-3; D is perhaps TRBD1 or TRBD2 (5 bases each). The germline CDR1 and CDR2 sequences are KGHSH and LQKENI. This CDR3 region has 18 residues. Trimming cost V 6 bases and J 0 bases, with 22 bases left between them. CDR3 sequence (DNA): TGTGCCAGCTCCCAGGGAGTGCAACTTAAACATAGCACAGATACGCAGTATTTT. It yields the protein CASSQGVQLKHSTDTQYF.

The sample holds a few counts of this clonotype. V gene TRBV4-3 combines with J gene TRBJ2-1; no reliable D call. Gene TRBJ2-7 matches the end of the DNA better, so the J call may be wrong. The CDR3 is 16 amino acids. Germline-derived CDR1 and CDR2 are LGHNA and YSLEER. The CDR3 loop is CASSQDISWRYNEQYF. The DNA of the CDR3 is TGCGCCAGCAGCCAAGATATCAGTTGGAGATACAATGAGCAGTACTTC.